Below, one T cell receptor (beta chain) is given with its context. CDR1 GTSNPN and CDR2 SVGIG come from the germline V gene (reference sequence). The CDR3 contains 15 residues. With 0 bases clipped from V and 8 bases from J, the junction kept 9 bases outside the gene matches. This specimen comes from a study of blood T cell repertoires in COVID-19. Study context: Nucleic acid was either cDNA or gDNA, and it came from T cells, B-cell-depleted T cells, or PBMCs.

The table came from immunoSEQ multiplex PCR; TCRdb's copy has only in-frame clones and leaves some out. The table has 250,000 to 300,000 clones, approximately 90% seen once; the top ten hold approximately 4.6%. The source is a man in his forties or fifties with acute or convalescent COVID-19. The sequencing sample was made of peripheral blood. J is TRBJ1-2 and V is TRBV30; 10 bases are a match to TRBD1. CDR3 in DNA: TGTGCCTGGAGTGTACGCGGGACAGGGGTAGGAGGCTACACCTTC. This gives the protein CAWSVRGTGVGGYTF.